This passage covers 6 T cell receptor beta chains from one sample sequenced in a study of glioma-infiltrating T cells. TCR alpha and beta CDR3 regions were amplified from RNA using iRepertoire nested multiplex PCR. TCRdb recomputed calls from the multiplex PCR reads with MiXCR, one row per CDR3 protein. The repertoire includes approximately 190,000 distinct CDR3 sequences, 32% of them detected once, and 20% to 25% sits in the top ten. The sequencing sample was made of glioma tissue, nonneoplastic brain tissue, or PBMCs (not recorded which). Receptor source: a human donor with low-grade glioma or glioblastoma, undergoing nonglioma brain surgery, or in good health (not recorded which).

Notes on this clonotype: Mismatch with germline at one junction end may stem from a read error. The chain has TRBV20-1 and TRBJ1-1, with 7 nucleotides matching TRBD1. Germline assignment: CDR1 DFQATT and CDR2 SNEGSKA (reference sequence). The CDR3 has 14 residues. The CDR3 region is CSAMTGSVITDAFF. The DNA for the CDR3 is TGCAGTGCTATGACAGGGAGCGTGATCACTGATGCTTTCTTT.

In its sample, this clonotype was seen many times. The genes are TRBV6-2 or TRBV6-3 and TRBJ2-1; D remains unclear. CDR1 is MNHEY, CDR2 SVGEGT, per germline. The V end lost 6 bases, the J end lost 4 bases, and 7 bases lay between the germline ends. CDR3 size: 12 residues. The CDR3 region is CASRVGYNEQFF. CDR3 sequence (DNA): TGTGCCAGCAGGGTCGGGTACAATGAGCAGTTCTTC.

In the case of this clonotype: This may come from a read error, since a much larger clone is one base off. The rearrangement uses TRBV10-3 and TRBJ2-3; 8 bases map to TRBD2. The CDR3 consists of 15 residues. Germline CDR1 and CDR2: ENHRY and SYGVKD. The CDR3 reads CAISGLAGNTDTRYF. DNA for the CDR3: TGTGCCATCAGTGGTCTAGCGGGTAACACAGATACGCGGTATTTT.

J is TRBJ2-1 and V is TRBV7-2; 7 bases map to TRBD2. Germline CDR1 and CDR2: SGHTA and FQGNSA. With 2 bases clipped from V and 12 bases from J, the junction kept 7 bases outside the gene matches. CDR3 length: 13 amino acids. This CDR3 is CASSLSGLEGQFF. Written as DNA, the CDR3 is TGTGCCAGCAGCTTAAGTGGACTAGAAGGGCAGTTCTTC.

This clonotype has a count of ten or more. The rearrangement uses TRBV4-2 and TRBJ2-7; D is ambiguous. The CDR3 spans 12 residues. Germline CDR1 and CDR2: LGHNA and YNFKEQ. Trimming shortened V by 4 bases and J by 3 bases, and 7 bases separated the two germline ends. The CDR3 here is CASSPDHYEQYF. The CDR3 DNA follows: TGTGCCAGCAGCCCCGACCACTACGAGCAGTACTTC.

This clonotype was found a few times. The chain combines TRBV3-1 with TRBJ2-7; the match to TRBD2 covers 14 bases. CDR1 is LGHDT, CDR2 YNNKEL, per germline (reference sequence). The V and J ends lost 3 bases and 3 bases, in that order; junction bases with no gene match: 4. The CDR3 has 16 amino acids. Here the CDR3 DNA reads TGTGCCAGCAGCCAGGGGACTAGCGGGGGTCACTACGAGCAGTACTTC. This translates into CASSQGTSGGHYEQYF.